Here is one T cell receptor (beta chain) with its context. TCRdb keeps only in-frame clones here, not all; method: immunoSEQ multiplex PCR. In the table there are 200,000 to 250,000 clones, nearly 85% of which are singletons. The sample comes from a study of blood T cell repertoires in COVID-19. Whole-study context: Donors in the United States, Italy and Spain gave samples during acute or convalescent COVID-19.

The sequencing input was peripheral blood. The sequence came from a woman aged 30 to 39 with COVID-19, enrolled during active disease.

The CDR3 region has the DNA TGTGCCAGCAGTCCCACTGCAACTAATGAAAAACTGTTTTTT. Residues: CASSPTATNEKLFF. This chain connects TRBV6-5 to TRBJ1-4; D gene uncertain. In germline, CDR1 is MNHEY, CDR2 SVGAGI. Trimming removed 5 bases at V and 0 bases at J, with 7 bases between. The length of the CDR3 is 14 residues.